The T cell receptor beta chain described here comes from a study of T cell responses to AZD1222 COVID-19 vaccine. Sequencing used immunoSEQ multiplex PCR; TCRdb keeps in-frame clones, though not all of them. Of 150,000 to 200,000 clones in the sample, roughly nine tenths were seen once. V dropped 3 bases and J dropped 6; count of bases not matched to a gene: 5. Per the germline V gene, CDR1 is LNHDA and CDR2 is SQIVND (reference sequence). The length of the CDR3 is 14 residues. V and J are TRBV19 and TRBJ1-2; 9 bases are shared with TRBD1. The material was peripheral blood, obtained on day 0 of AZD1222 vaccination. This TCR derives from an adult in good health. CDR3 nucleotides: TGTGCCAGTAGTATCGGGGACAGGGCAAATGGCTACACCTTC. Its protein product is CASSIGDRANGYTF.